A selection of T cell receptor beta chains follows, all from one sample in a study of OX40 agonist ivuxolimab in advanced cancers. The repertoire was sequenced with immunoSEQ multiplex PCR; TCRdb's copy has only in-frame clones and lacks some. The table has about 66,000 clones, over 80% seen once. The sequencing here drew on CD4+ or CD8+ T cells sorted from blood, taken in a trial of the OX40 agonist ivuxolimab. These receptor sequences come from an adult with an advanced solid tumor such as melanoma, head and neck, liver or kidney cancer. CDR3s leave out the opening cysteine and the closing phenylalanine or tryptophan. Each record gives: J gene, V gene, clone size, CDR3 protein. Clone size is not always given. Where it is, it says once, few, many or a class for expanded clones.

J gene: TRBJ2-3; V gene: TRBV7-8; clone size: NA; CDR3 protein: ASSRRLADQDTQY
J gene: TRBJ1-1; V gene: TRBV6-5; clone size: NA; CDR3 protein: ASSYYGRLNTEAF
J gene: TRBJ1-2; V gene: TRBV7-9; clone size: once; CDR3 protein: ASSFPFVRGADGYT
J gene: TRBJ2-5; V gene: TRBV10-3; clone size: NA; CDR3 protein: AISEGETQY
J gene: TRBJ1-2; V gene: TRBV12-5; clone size: NA; CDR3 protein: ASGLPQGIYGYT
J gene: TRBJ1-5; V gene: TRBV6-1; clone size: NA; CDR3 protein: ASSEAWNHNQPQH
J gene: TRBJ2-5; V gene: TRBV7-2; clone size: NA; CDR3 protein: ASSLAPGDLETQY
J gene: TRBJ1-1; V gene: TRBV10-3; clone size: once; CDR3 protein: AISVGGEPGTEAF
J gene: TRBJ2-5; V gene: TRBV4-1; clone size: NA; CDR3 protein: ASSQVVGSDQETQY
J gene: TRBJ2-1; V gene: TRBV7-6; clone size: once; CDR3 protein: ASSPTSGSYNEQF
J gene: TRBJ2-7; V gene: TRBV5-1; clone size: NA; CDR3 protein: ASMRGFTSGKDEQY
J gene: TRBJ2-6; V gene: TRBV5-1; clone size: NA; CDR3 protein: ASSNRQVLSSGANVLT
J gene: TRBJ2-7; V gene: TRBV13; clone size: NA; CDR3 protein: ASRKGLAYEQY
J gene: TRBJ2-7; V gene: TRBV5-4; clone size: NA; CDR3 protein: ASSTEGSIYEQY
J gene: TRBJ2-1; V gene: TRBV12-1; clone size: NA; CDR3 protein: ASDGYRDRGLNEQF
J gene: TRBJ2-7; V gene: TRBV7-3; clone size: once; CDR3 protein: ASSPRTASYEQY
J gene: TRBJ2-7; V gene: TRBV7-2; clone size: NA; CDR3 protein: ASSLGGGGYEQY
J gene: TRBJ2-3; V gene: TRBV6-5; clone size: NA; CDR3 protein: ASRAGTRPTDTQY
J gene: TRBJ1-1; V gene: TRBV5-1; clone size: NA; CDR3 protein: ASSGSQGDEAEAF
J gene: TRBJ1-2; V gene: TRBV7-2; clone size: NA; CDR3 protein: ASSPPSLTGTNYGYT
J gene: TRBJ2-3; V gene: TRBV10-3; clone size: NA; CDR3 protein: AISDSGVSTQY
J gene: TRBJ1-6; V gene: TRBV5-1; clone size: NA; CDR3 protein: ASSLVDTRNSPLH
J gene: TRBJ1-5; V gene: TRBV21-1; clone size: NA; CDR3 protein: ASSKGGGGFFGPQH
J gene: TRBJ2-1; V gene: TRBV11-3; clone size: NA; CDR3 protein: ASSRTRSYNEQF
J gene: TRBJ1-3; V gene: TRBV7-6; clone size: NA; CDR3 protein: ASSLEHTVSGNTIY
J gene: TRBJ2-1; V gene: TRBV4-1; clone size: NA; CDR3 protein: ASSLQEQGTGEQF
J gene: TRBJ2-7; V gene: TRBV9; clone size: NA; CDR3 protein: ASSVEDRGSYEQY
J gene: TRBJ2-7; V gene: TRBV12-5; clone size: NA; CDR3 protein: ASGLVGPDEQY
J gene: TRBJ2-7; V gene: TRBV6-6; clone size: NA; CDR3 protein: ASSYSLAGGSTEQY
J gene: TRBJ2-3; V gene: TRBV6-4; clone size: few; CDR3 protein: ASSVTSGSTDTQY
J gene: TRBJ1-5; V gene: TRBV4-2; clone size: NA; CDR3 protein: ASSQVRDQPQH
J gene: TRBJ2-1; V gene: TRBV5-1; clone size: NA; CDR3 protein: ASSRGTQGYNEQF
J gene: TRBJ1-3; V gene: TRBV6-5; clone size: once; CDR3 protein: ASSYQGLSGNTIY
J gene: TRBJ2-1; V gene: TRBV11-3; clone size: NA; CDR3 protein: ASSAGTSGSHEQF
J gene: TRBJ1-5; V gene: TRBV28; clone size: once; CDR3 protein: ASSLYGTGGLLDSNQPQH
J gene: TRBJ2-5; V gene: TRBV20-1; clone size: NA; CDR3 protein: SAAQPDTQY
J gene: TRBJ2-5; V gene: TRBV7-9; clone size: NA; CDR3 protein: ATRGSGNGETQY
J gene: TRBJ2-3; V gene: TRBV9; clone size: NA; CDR3 protein: ASTPSTDTQY
J gene: TRBJ2-7; V gene: TRBV6-5; clone size: NA; CDR3 protein: ASSYHGTGGEQY
J gene: TRBJ2-3; V gene: TRBV27; clone size: once; CDR3 protein: ASSFFVDPDTQY
J gene: TRBJ2-1; V gene: TRBV6-1; clone size: NA; CDR3 protein: ASRKQGAYNEQF
J gene: TRBJ1-2; V gene: TRBV27; clone size: NA; CDR3 protein: ASSSRGRDGYT
J gene: TRBJ1-2; V gene: TRBV2; clone size: few; CDR3 protein: ASSVSGFDYGYT
J gene: TRBJ1-5; V gene: TRBV30; clone size: NA; CDR3 protein: AWSVQQGGRQPQH
J gene: TRBJ1-2; V gene: TRBV2; clone size: NA; CDR3 protein: ASSRTGYDGYT
J gene: TRBJ2-1; V gene: TRBV28; clone size: NA; CDR3 protein: ASSSLAGGSYNEQF
J gene: TRBJ2-1; V gene: TRBV5-1; clone size: NA; CDR3 protein: ASKVDSYNEQF
J gene: TRBJ2-3; V gene: TRBV5-1; clone size: few; CDR3 protein: ASSFLQGNTDTQY
J gene: TRBJ1-1; V gene: TRBV6-5; clone size: NA; CDR3 protein: ASSFIGVGEAF
J gene: TRBJ2-1; V gene: TRBV29-1; clone size: NA; CDR3 protein: SQLTKTGTSGTGYEQF
J gene: TRBJ2-1; V gene: TRBV5-1; clone size: NA; CDR3 protein: ASSLEGHDYNEQF
J gene: TRBJ1-1; V gene: TRBV27; clone size: NA; CDR3 protein: ASRRTGLNTEAF
J gene: TRBJ2-1; V gene: TRBV5-1; clone size: NA; CDR3 protein: ASRPTSGHNEQF
J gene: TRBJ2-5; V gene: TRBV5-4; clone size: NA; CDR3 protein: ASSWEAGGQETQY